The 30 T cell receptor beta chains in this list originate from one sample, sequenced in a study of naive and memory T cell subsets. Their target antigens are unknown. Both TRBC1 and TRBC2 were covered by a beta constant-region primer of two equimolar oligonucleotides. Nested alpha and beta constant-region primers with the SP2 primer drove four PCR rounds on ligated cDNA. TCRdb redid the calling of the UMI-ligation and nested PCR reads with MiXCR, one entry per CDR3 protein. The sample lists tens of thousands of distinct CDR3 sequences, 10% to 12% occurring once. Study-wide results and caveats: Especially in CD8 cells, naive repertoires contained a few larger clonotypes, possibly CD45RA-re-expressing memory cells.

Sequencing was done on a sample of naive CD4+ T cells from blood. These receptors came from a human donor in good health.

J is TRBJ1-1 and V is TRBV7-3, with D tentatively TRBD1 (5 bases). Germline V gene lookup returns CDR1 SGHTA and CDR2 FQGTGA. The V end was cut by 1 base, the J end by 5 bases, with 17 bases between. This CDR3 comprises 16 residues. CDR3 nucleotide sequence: TGTGCCAGCAGCTTAAAGCGGGGGACTGAAGGAACTGAAGCTTTCTTT. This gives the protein CASSLKRGTEGTEAFF. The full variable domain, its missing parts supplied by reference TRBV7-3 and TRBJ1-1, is GAGVSQTPSNKVTEKGKYVELRCDPISGHTALYWYRQSLGQGPEFLIYFQGTGAADDSGLPNDRFFAVRPEGSVSTLKIQRTERGDSAVYLCASSLKRGTEGTEAFFGQGTRLTVV.

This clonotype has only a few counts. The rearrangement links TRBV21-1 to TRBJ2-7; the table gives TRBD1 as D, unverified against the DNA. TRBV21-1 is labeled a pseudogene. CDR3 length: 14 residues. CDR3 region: CASSKAGQGYEQYF. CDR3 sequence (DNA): TGTGCCAGCAGCAAAGCGGGACAGGGGTACGAGCAGTACTTC.

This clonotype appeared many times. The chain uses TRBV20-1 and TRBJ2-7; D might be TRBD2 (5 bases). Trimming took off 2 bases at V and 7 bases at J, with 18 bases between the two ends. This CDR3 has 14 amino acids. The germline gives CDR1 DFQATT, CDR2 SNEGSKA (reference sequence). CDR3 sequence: CSARSPGIRKEQYF. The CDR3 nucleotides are TGCAGTGCTAGATCCCCGGGGATCCGTAAAGAGCAGTACTTC.

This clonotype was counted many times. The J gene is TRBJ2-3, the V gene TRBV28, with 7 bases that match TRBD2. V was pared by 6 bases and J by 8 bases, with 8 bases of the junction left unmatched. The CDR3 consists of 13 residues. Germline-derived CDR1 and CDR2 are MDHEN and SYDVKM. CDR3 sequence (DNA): TGTGCCAGCAGACCTGGACTAGTAGGTACGCAGTATTTT. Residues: CASRPGLVGTQYF.

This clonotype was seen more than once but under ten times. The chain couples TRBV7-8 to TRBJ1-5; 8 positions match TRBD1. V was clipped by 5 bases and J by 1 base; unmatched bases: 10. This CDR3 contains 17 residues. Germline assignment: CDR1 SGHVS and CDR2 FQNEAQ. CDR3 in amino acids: CASSGYRDRISNQPQHF. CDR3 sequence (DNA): TGTGCCAGCAGCGGCTACCGGGACAGGATCAGCAATCAGCCCCAGCATTTT. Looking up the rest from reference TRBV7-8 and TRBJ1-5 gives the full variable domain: GAGVSQSPRYKVAKRGQDVALRCDPISGHVSLFWYQQALGQGPEFLTYFQNEAQLDKSGLPSDRFFAERPEGSVSTLKIQRTQQEDSAVYLCASSGYRDRISNQPQHFGDGTRLSIL.

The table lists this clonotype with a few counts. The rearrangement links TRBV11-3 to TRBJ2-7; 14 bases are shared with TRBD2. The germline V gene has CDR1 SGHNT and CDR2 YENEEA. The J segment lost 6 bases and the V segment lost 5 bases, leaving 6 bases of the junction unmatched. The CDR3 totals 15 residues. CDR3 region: CASSLGGLAGVEQYF. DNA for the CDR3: TGTGCCAGCAGCCTAGGGGGACTAGCGGGAGTCGAGCAGTACTTC.

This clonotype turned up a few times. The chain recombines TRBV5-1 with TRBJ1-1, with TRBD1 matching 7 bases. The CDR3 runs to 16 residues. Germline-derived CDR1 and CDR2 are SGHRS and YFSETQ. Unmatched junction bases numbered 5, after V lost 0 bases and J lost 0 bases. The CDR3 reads CASSLGQGIMNTEAFF. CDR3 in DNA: TGCGCCAGCAGCTTGGGACAGGGCATCATGAACACTGAAGCTTTCTTT.

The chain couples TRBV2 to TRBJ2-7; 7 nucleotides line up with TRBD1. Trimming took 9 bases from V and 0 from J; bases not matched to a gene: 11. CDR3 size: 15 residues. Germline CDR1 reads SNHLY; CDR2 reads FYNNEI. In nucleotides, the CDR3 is TGTGCCAGTTTACCGGGGACAGCAAACTCCTACGAGCAGTACTTC. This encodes CASLPGTANSYEQYF.

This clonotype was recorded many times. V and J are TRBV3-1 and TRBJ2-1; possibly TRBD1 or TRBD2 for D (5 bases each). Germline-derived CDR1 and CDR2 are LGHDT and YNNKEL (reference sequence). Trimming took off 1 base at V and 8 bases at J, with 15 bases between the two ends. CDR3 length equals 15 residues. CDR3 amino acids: CASSQGRTQGDEQFF. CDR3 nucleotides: TGTGCCAGCAGCCAAGGAAGGACCCAGGGAGATGAGCAGTTCTTC.

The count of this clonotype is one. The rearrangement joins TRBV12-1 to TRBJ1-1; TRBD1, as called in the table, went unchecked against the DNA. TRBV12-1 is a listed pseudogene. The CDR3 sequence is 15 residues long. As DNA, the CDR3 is TGTGCCAGCAGCTCCCAGACAGGGCTTAACACTGAAGCTTTCTTT. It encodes CASSSQTGLNTEAFF.

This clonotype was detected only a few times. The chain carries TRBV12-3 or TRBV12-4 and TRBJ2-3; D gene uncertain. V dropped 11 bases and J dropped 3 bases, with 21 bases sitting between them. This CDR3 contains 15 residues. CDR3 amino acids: CALANLTLRTDTQYF. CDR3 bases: TGTGCCCTCGCCAATCTTACTCTCCGTACAGATACGCAGTATTTT.

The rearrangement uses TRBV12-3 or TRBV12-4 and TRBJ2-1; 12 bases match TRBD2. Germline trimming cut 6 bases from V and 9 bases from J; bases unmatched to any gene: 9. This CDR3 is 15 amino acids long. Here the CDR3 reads CASRLLAGGWGEQFF. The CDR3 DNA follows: TGTGCCAGCAGACTACTAGCGGGAGGCTGGGGTGAGCAGTTCTTC.

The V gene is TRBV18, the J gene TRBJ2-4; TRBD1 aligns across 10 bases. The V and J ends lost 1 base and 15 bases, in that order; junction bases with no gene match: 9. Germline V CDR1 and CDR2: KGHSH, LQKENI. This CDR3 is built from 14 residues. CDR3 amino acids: CASSPRDRGEAAYF. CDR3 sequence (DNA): TGTGCCAGCTCACCACGGGACAGGGGTGAGGCCGCGTACTTC.

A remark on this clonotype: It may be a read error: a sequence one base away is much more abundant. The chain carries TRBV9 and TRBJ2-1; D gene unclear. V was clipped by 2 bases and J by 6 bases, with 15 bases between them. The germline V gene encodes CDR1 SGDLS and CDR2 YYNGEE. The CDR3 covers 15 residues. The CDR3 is CASSVESSRCNEQFF. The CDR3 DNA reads TGTGCCAGCAGCGTGGAGTCATCGCGATGCAATGAGCAGTTCTTC.

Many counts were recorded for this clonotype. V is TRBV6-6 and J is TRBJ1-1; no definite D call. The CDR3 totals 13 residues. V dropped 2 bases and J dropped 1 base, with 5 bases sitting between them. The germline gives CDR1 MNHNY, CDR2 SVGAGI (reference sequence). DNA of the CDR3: TGTGCCAGCAGTTACACGGAGAACACTGAAGCTTTCTTT. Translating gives CASSYTENTEAFF.

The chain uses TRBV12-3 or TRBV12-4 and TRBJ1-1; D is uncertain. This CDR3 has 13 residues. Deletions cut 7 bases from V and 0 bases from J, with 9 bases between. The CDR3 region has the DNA TGTGCCAGCAACATAAAGATGAACACTGAAGCTTTCTTT. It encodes CASNIKMNTEAFF.

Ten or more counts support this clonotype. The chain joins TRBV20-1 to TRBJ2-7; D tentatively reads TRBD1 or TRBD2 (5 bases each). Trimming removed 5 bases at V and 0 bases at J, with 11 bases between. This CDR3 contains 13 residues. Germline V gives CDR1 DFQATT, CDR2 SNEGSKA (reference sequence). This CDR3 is CSAPGTFSYEQYF. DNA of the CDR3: TGCAGTGCTCCCGGGACCTTCTCCTACGAGCAGTACTTC.

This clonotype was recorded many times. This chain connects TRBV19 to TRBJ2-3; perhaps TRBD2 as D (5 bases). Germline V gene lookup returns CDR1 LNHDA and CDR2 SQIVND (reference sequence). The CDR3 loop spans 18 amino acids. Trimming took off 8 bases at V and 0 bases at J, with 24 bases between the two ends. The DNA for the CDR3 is TGTGCCAGTGCTATTGGCACAGAGGGCCGATCGAGCACAGATACGCAGTATTTT. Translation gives CASAIGTEGRSSTDTQYF.

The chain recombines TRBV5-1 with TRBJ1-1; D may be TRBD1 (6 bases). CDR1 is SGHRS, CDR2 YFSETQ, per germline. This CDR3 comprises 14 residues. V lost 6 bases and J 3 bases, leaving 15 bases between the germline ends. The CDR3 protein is CASNGGLMHTEAFF. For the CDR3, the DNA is TGCGCCAGCAACGGGGGCCTCATGCACACTGAAGCTTTCTTT.

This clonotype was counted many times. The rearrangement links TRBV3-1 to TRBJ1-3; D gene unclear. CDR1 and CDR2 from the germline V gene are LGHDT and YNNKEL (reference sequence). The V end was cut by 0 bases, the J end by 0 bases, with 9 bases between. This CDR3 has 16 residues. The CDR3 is CASSQDSPYSGNTIYF. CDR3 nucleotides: TGTGCCAGCAGCCAAGACAGTCCCTACTCTGGAAACACCATATATTTT.

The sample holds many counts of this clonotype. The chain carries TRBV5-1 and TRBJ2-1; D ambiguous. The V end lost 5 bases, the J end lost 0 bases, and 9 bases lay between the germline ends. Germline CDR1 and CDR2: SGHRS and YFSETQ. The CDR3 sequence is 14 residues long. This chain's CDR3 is CASRGVSSYNEQFF. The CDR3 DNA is TGCGCCAGCAGAGGAGTTAGCTCCTACAATGAGCAGTTCTTC.

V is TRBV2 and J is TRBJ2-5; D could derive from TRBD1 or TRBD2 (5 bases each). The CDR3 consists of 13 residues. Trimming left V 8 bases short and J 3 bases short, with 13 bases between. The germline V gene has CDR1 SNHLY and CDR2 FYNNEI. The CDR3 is CASGGSGEETQYF. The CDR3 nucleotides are TGTGCCAGCGGGGGATCTGGCGAAGAGACCCAGTACTTC.

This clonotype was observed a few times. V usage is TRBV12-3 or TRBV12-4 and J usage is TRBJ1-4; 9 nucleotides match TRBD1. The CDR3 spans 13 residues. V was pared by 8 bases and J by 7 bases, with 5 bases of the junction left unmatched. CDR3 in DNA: TGTGCCAGCCGCCGGGACAGGGCTGAAAAACTGTTTTTT. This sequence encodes CASRRDRAEKLFF.

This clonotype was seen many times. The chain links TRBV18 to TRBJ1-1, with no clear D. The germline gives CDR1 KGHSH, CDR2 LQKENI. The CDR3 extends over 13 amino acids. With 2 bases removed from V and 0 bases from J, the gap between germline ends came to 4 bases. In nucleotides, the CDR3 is TGTGCCAGCTCACCAGCGATGAACACTGAAGCTTTCTTT. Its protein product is CASSPAMNTEAFF.

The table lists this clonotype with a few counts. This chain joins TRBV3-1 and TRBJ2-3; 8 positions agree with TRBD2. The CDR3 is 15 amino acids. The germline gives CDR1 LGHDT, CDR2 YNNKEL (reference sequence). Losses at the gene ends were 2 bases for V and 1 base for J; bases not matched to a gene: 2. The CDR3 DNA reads TGTGCCAGCAGCCAAACACTAGCGGGCACAGATACGCAGTATTTT. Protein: CASSQTLAGTDTQYF.

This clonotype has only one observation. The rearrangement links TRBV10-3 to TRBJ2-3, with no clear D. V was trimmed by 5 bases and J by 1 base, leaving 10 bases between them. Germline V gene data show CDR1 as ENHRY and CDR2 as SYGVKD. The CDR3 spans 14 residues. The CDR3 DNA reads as TGTGCCATCAGTTTAGAAGTTGGCACAGATACGCAGTATTTT. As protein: CAISLEVGTDTQYF.

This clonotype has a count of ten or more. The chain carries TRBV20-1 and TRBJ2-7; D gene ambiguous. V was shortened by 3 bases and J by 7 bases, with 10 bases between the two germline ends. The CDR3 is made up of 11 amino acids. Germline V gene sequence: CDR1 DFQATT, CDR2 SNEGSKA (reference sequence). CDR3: CSASVVWEQYF. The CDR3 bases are TGCAGTGCTAGTGTGGTCTGGGAGCAGTACTTC.

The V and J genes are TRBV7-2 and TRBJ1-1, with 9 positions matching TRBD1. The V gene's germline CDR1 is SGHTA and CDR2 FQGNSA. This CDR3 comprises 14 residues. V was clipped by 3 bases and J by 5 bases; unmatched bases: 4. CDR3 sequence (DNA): TGTGCCAGCAGCTTGAGCGGACAGGGGACTGAAGCTTTCTTT. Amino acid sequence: CASSLSGQGTEAFF.

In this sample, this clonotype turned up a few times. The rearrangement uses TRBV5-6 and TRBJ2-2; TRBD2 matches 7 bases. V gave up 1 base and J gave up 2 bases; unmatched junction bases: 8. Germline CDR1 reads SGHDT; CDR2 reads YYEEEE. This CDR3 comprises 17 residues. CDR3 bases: TGTGCCAGCAGCTTGTCCCTAAGCGGGGCCAACACCGGGGAGCTGTTTTTT. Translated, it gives CASSLSLSGANTGELFF.

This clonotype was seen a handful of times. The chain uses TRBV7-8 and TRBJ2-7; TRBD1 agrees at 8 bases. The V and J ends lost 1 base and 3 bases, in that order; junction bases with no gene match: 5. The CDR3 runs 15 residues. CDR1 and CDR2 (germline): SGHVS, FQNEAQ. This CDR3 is CASSLVRDRYYEQYF. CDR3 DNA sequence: TGTGCCAGCAGCTTAGTCCGGGACAGGTACTACGAGCAGTACTTC.